Only a few counts were recorded for the clone carrying this TCR beta chain. Germline CDR1 LGHNT, CDR2 FRNRAP. The CDR3 contains 14 residues. V gave up 1 base and J gave up 1 base, with 7 bases separating them. The record originates from a study of beta chain features in type 1 diabetes. Study-level background: Across all samples, approximately 110,000,000 sorted cells were examined.

The authors reverse transcribed all of the isolated RNA, so sequencing captured expressed TCRB transcripts. Measured with immunoSEQ multiplex PCR; TCRdb has only the in-frame clones, and not every one. The data show a few hundred thousand clones, roughly 31% seen once. The clonotype originates from a man aged 18 to 35 in good health. V and J are TRBV12-5 and TRBJ1-1; no reliable D call. The sample was naive CD4+ T cells from blood. CDR3 protein: CASGLGRRNTEAFF. The CDR3 DNA reads TGTGCTAGTGGTTTGGGTCGGCGGAACACTGAAGCTTTCTTT.